One sample yielded the 21 T cell receptor beta chains listed below, sequenced in a study of cytomegalovirus exposure and HLA in healthy donors. PCR was performed using 60 Vbeta and 13 Jbeta primers. This table comes from immunoSEQ multiplex PCR, and its TCRdb copy is limited to in-frame clones, with some not included. The profile shows 95,000 to 150,000 clones, 65% to 75% of them singletons. The sequencing sample was made of PBMCs. The receptors derive from a woman in her forties or fifties in good health and CMV-seropositive.

V is TRBV9 and J is TRBJ2-1, with 7 bases that match TRBD2. Germline V lookup: CDR1 SGDLS, CDR2 YYNGEE. V shed 0 bases and J 6 bases; nucleotides not matched to a gene: 9. The length of the CDR3 is 16 residues. The CDR3, as DNA: TGTGCCAGCAGCGTAGTAGGAGCGGGGATTGGCAATGAGCAGTTCTTC. This sequence encodes CASSVVGAGIGNEQFF.

V usage is TRBV4-1 and J usage is TRBJ1-5; D gene uncertain. Germline V CDR1 and CDR2: MGHRA, YSYEKL. Trimming removed 4 bases from V and 8 bases from J, with 9 bases in between. This CDR3 has 12 residues. CDR3 bases: TGCGCCAGCAGCCTAATCGGGGAGCCCCAGCATTTT. Amino acids: CASSLIGEPQHF.

The V and J genes are TRBV5-1 and TRBJ2-2; 7 positions match TRBD1. Germline V CDR1 and CDR2: SGHRS, YFSETQ. V lost 4 bases to trimming and J lost 7 bases; unmatched junction nucleotides: 4. The CDR3 covers 13 residues. CDR3 bases: TGCGCCAGCAGCATAGACAGGGTCGGGGAGCTGTTTTTT. It specifies CASSIDRVGELFF. Using reference TRBV5-1 and TRBJ2-2 for the parts outside the CDR3, the full variable domain is KAGVTQTPRYLIKTRGQQVTLSCSPISGHRSVSWYQQTPGQGLQFLFEYFSETQRNKGNFPGRFSGRQFSNSRSEMNVSTLELGDSALYLCASSIDRVGELFFGEGSRLTVL.

This clone is a singleton in its sample. The rearrangement links TRBV5-4 to TRBJ1-2; D unclear. The CDR3 is 13 amino acids. Trimming cost V 0 bases and J 4 bases, with 7 bases left between them. Germline CDR1 and CDR2: SGHNT and YYREEE (reference sequence). CDR3 nucleotides: TGTGCCAGCAGCTTGGACAGCCTCTATGGCTACACCTTC. Amino acids: CASSLDSLYGYTF.

The V gene is TRBV10-2, the J gene TRBJ2-2; 8 bases line up with TRBD1. V dropped 9 bases and J dropped 7; count of bases not matched to a gene: 4. The CDR3 totals 12 residues. The germline CDR1 and CDR2 sequences are WSHSY and SAAADI. The CDR3 sequence is CASGQGHGELFF. The CDR3 bases are TGCGCCAGTGGACAGGGCCACGGGGAGCTGTTTTTT.

The J gene is TRBJ2-5, the V gene TRBV28; tentatively, D is TRBD1 (6 bases). The J call may be in error: the DNA end matches TRBJ2-7 better. The CDR3 loop spans 12 amino acids. Germline V gives CDR1 MDHEN, CDR2 SYDVKM. As DNA, the CDR3 is TGTGCCACCCAAGGGACAATCTACGAGCAGTACTTC. Its protein is CATQGTIYEQYF.

The chain joins TRBV10-2 to TRBJ2-3, with 10 bases lining up with TRBD2. Trimming took 5 bases from V and 7 from J; bases not matched to a gene: 6. Germline V gene sequence: CDR1 WSHSY, CDR2 SAAADI. CDR3 length: 14 amino acids. CDR3 protein: CASSLAGDANTQYF. The CDR3 region has the DNA TGCGCCAGCAGTCTAGCGGGGGATGCAAATACGCAGTATTTT.

V gene TRBV5-6 combines with J gene TRBJ1-5; D remains ambiguous. Trimming took off 1 base at V and 0 bases at J, with 5 bases between the two ends. Per germline, CDR1 SGHDT and CDR2 YYEEEE. The CDR3 runs to 14 residues. In DNA, the CDR3 is TGTGCCAGCAGCTTGCGTATTAGCAATCAGCCCCAGCATTTT. It translates to CASSLRISNQPQHF.

The chain is built from TRBV6-5 and TRBJ2-3, with D unresolved. The ends were cut back, 7 bases at V and 3 bases at J, with 11 bases in the middle. In germline, CDR1 is MNHEY, CDR2 SVGAGI. The CDR3 is made up of 13 amino acids. The CDR3 nucleotides are TGTGCCAGCACCCGACAAGAAACAGATACGCAGTATTTT. It yields the protein CASTRQETDTQYF.

The chain couples TRBV23-1 to TRBJ2-7; 7 bases map to TRBD1. TRBV23-1 belongs to the ORF category, with a function that is uncertain. This CDR3 has 15 residues. Germline trimming cut 3 bases from V and 4 bases from J; bases unmatched to any gene: 9. CDR3 bases: TGCGCCAGCAGTCACTTCGACAGGGCCCGTTACGAGCAGTACTTC. It codes for CASSHFDRARYEQYF.

The gene calls are TRBV7-2 and TRBJ1-2; D is undetermined. CDR3 length equals 16 residues. Trimming took 1 base from V and 4 from J, leaving 16 bases between them. Germline CDR1 and CDR2: SGHTA and FQGNSA. The CDR3 DNA follows: TGTGCCAGCAGCTTAGAAGGACTCCTAAATGTCTATGGCTACACCTTC. Residues: CASSLEGLLNVYGYTF. The full variable domain, its missing parts supplied by reference TRBV7-2 and TRBJ1-2, is GAGVSQSPSNKVTEKGKDVELRCDPISGHTALYWYRQSLGQGLEFLIYFQGNSAPDKSGLPSDRFSAERTGGSVSTLTIQRTQQEDSAVYLCASSLEGLLNVYGYTFGSGTRLTVV.

The chain employs TRBV29-1 and TRBJ1-1; 7 positions match TRBD1. J lost 11 bases, V lost 4 bases, and 16 bases had no gene match. The CDR3 loop spans 14 amino acids. Germline assignment: CDR1 SQVTM and CDR2 ANQGSEA. The CDR3 sequence is CSVVFSGGDFGAFF. As DNA, the CDR3 is TGCAGCGTTGTATTTTCAGGGGGAGACTTTGGGGCTTTCTTT. The whole variable domain, filled in from reference TRBV29-1 and TRBJ1-1, reads SAVISQKPSRDICQRGTSLTIQCQVDSQVTMMFWYRQQPGQSLTLIATANQGSEATYESGFVIDKFPISRPNLTFSTLTVSNMSPEDSSIYLCSVVFSGGDFGAFFGQGTRLTVV.

To note about this clone: The same CDR3 also results from other DNA sequences found in this sample. The V gene is TRBV28, the J gene TRBJ2-7; unclear D gene. V gave up 3 bases and J gave up 2 bases, with 8 bases separating them. Germline V gene sequence: CDR1 MDHEN, CDR2 SYDVKM. The CDR3 consists of 13 residues. CDR3 DNA sequence: TGTGCCAGCAGTTTTCCACATACCTACGAGCAGTACTTC. Protein: CASSFPHTYEQYF.

This chain connects TRBV2 to TRBJ2-5; possible D gene TRBD1, 6 bases. The CDR3 is 15 residues long. The V and J ends lost 6 bases and 5 bases respectively, with 19 bases between them. Germline lookup yields CDR1 SNHLY and CDR2 FYNNEI. The CDR3, as DNA: TGTGCCAGCAGGCTAACAGGGTCGGGTAAGGAGACCCAGTACTTC. Its translation is CASRLTGSGKETQYF.

The chain uses TRBV5-1 and TRBJ2-1; TRBD2 matches at 16 bases. Germline V gene lookup returns CDR1 SGHRS and CDR2 YFSETQ. V dropped 4 bases and J dropped 8; count of bases not matched to a gene: 6. This CDR3 is 16 amino acids long. CDR3 residues: CASSRGLAGGIDEQFF. The CDR3 nucleotides are TGCGCCAGCAGCCGGGGACTAGCGGGGGGGATTGATGAGCAGTTCTTC. The entire variable domain, with the rest obtained from reference TRBV5-1 and TRBJ2-1, is as follows: KAGVTQTPRYLIKTRGQQVTLSCSPISGHRSVSWYQQTPGQGLQFLFEYFSETQRNKGNFPGRFSGRQFSNSRSEMNVSTLELGDSALYLCASSRGLAGGIDEQFFGPGTRLTVL.

The J gene is TRBJ1-6, the V gene TRBV27; 7 nucleotides line up with TRBD1. CDR3 length equals 16 residues. V lost 4 bases to trimming and J lost 2 bases; unmatched junction nucleotides: 5. CDR1 and CDR2 from the germline V gene are MNHEY and SMNVEV (reference sequence). CDR3 DNA: TGTGCCAGCAGTTCTCGGCAGGGGGCCTATAATTCACCCCTCCACTTT. It is translated as CASSSRQGAYNSPLHF.

Only a few counts were recorded for this clone. The chain couples TRBV10-2 to TRBJ2-7; the D gene is possibly TRBD1 (6 bases). Germline CDR1 is WSHSY and CDR2 is SAAADI. The V end lost 3 bases, the J end lost 6 bases, and 18 bases lay between the germline ends. The CDR3 length is 15 residues. CDR3 sequence (DNA): TGCGCCAGCAGTGATGTCACAGGGCTCCCCCTCGAGCAGTACTTC. The encoded protein is CASSDVTGLPLEQYF.

The chain links TRBV2 to TRBJ1-1, with a possible D match to TRBD1 (6 bases). The germline CDR1 and CDR2 sequences are SNHLY and FYNNEI. The CDR3 covers 15 residues. V lost 0 bases and J 10 bases, leaving 18 bases between the germline ends. CDR3 in DNA: TGTGCCAGCAGTGAAGCGGGTATCCAGGGGCTAAGAGCTTTCTTT. The encoded protein is CASSEAGIQGLRAFF.

This chain connects TRBV10-3 to TRBJ2-1, with 16 nucleotides matching TRBD2. Germline-derived CDR1 and CDR2 are ENHRY and SYGVKD. The CDR3 extends over 19 amino acids. V gave up 4 bases and J gave up 0 bases; unmatched junction bases: 6. The CDR3 protein is CAISVGTSGGESSYNEQFF. The CDR3 DNA reads TGTGCCATCAGTGTCGGGACTAGCGGGGGGGAGAGCTCCTACAATGAGCAGTTCTTC.

The V call is TRBV4-3, the J call TRBJ2-7; 8 bases line up with TRBD1. Trimming at V came to 1 base and at J to 2 bases, leaving 1 base not matched to a gene. This CDR3 is built from 14 residues. Looked up from germline, CDR1 is LGHNA and CDR2 is YSLEER. The CDR3 here is CASSQGQGTYEQYF. For the CDR3, the DNA is TGCGCCAGCAGCCAAGGACAGGGGACCTACGAGCAGTACTTC.

Only a few counts were recorded for this clone. The chain is built from TRBV11-2 and TRBJ2-2, with 9 positions matching TRBD1. This CDR3 has 16 amino acids. V lost 3 bases, J lost 5 bases, and 7 bases stayed unmatched. CDR1 SGHAT and CDR2 FQNNGV come from the germline V gene. CDR3 loop: CASSFPGQGRTGELFF. DNA for the CDR3: TGTGCCAGCAGCTTTCCGGGACAGGGTAGGACCGGGGAGCTGTTTTTT. Combining the CDR3 with reference TRBV11-2 and TRBJ2-2 gives the whole variable domain EAGVAQSPRYKIIEKRQSVAFWCNPISGHATLYWYQQILGQGPKLLIQFQNNGVVDDSQLPKDRFSAERLKGVDSTLKIQPAKLEDSAVYLCASSFPGQGRTGELFFGEGSRLTVL.